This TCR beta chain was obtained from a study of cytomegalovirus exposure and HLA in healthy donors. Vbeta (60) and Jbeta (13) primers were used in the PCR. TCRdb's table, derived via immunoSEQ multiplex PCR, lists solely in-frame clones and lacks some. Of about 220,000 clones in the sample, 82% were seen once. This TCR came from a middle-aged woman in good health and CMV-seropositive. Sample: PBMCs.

CDR3 amino acids: CASSLSGVGYGYTF. CDR3 nucleotide sequence: TGTGCCAGCAGTTTATCAGGGGTTGGCTATGGCTACACCTTC. The chain has TRBV27 and TRBJ1-2; maybe TRBD1 (5 bases). This CDR3 comprises 14 residues. V gave up 0 bases and J gave up 4 bases, with 9 bases separating them. Germline lookup yields CDR1 MNHEY and CDR2 SMNVEV (reference sequence).